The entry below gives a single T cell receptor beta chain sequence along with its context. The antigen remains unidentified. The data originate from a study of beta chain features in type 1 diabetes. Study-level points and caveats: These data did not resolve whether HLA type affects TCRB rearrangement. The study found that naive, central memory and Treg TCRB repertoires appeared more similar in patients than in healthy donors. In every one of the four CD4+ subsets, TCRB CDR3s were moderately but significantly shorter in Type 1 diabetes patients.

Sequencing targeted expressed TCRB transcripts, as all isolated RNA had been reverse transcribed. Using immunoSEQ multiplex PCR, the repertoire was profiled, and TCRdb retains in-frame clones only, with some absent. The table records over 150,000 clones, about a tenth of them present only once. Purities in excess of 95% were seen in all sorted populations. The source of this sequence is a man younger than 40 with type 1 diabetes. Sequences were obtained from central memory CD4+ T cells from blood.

The CDR3 loop reads CASSAHPDTANYGYTF. CDR3 nucleotides: TGTGCCAGCAGTGCTCACCCGGACACTGCTAACTATGGCTACACCTTC. The chain couples TRBV28 to TRBJ1-2; the D gene is possibly TRBD1 (5 bases). Per germline, CDR1 MDHEN and CDR2 SYDVKM. This CDR3 is built from 16 residues. The V and J ends lost 5 bases and 0 bases respectively, with 16 bases between them.